The sequence of this TCR beta chain was determined in a study of T cell responses to AZD1222 COVID-19 vaccine. Study-level points and caveats: Spike-specific TCR breadth and depth grew following two AZD1222 doses. Donor demographics were predominantly white British with a female majority; clonal diversity may be underestimated. Nearly half of the spike-specific TCRs reportedly recognize variant regions that carry no mutations.

With respect to this clone: Antigen unknown.

The CDR3 contains 13 residues. In germline, CDR1 is MNHEY, CDR2 SVGAGI. Trimming shortened V by 5 bases and J by 7 bases, and 9 bases separated the two germline ends. The method was immunoSEQ multiplex PCR; TCRdb's version includes in-frame clones alone and lacks a portion of them. The data hold approximately 60,000 clones, with about 70% observed a single time. The V and J genes are TRBV6-5 and TRBJ1-6; D possibly corresponds to TRBD1 (6 bases). The TCR was taken from an adult in good health. The starting material was peripheral blood, obtained on day 0 of AZD1222 vaccination. The CDR3 here is CASSQGPNSPLHF. CDR3 nucleotide sequence: TGTGCCAGCAGTCAGGGGCCGAATTCACCCCTCCACTTT.